This T cell receptor beta chain is from a study of shared clonotypes between healthy human individuals. V was cut by 0 bases and J by 2 bases, with 10 bases left in between. The CDR3 has 15 amino acids. The germline CDR1 and CDR2 sequences are SEHNR and FQNEAQ (reference sequence). Profiled with immunoSEQ multiplex PCR; TCRdb holds only in-frame clones, not every one. The sample records over a million clones, 70% to 80% being singletons. Material for sequencing was memory CD4+ T cells sorted from blood. Subset meaning: CD45RA-negative fraction. The rearrangement uses TRBV7-9 and TRBJ1-2; TRBD1 might be the D (5 bases). This clonotype originated in a young man in good health. The CDR3 reads CASSLALGGNYGYTF. The CDR3 coding sequence is TGTGCCAGCAGCTTAGCGCTGGGGGGGAACTATGGCTACACCTTC.